This T cell receptor beta chain derives from a study of patients and donors after allogeneic stem cell transplantation (dated by TCRdb to about 2020). Including the terminal cysteine and phenylalanine, the CDR3 comprises 17 residues. Of the read, only the CDR3 DNA is kept; its 51 bases are in frame from base 1. As encoded in the germline V gene (reference sequence), CDR1 is LGHDT while CDR2 is YNNKEL. Here V drops 2 bases and J drops 1 base, and the junction holds 9 bases not matched to any gene. Details on this clonotype: Its recognized antigen is unknown. No per-base quality is available; no much larger clone lies one base away.

The method was RT-PCR. These reads were obtained on a NextSeq 550. TCRdb reran the public reads through fastp at Q25 and MiXCR, keeping productive beta chains. Every CDR3 protein is listed once, alongside the most common genes and DNA of its rows. A total of 84,000 or so distinct CDR3 sequences appear in this sample, 48% of them only once. Around 60% of the sample comes from the top ten. Sequenced: blood, either unsorted or a sorted T cell fraction (not recorded which). This TCR was sampled from a human donor who was either an allogeneic HSCT recipient or a stem cell or donor lymphocyte infusion donor (not recorded which). It is not recorded whose cells these are; they may come from a transplant donor. The V gene is TRBV3-1 and the J gene is TRBJ2-3; TRBD2 aligns with 7 central bases. The CDR3 loop reads CASSQRTGSGRTDTQYF. The nucleotides read TGTGCCAGCAGCCAAAGGACGGGTAGCGGGCGCACAGATACGCAGTATTTT.